Listed below are T cell receptor beta chains from one sample, sequenced in a study of beta chain features in type 1 diabetes. Data came from immunoSEQ multiplex PCR; TCRdb stores just in-frame clones and leaves some out. The sample shows about 320,000 clones, 14% of them seen only once. Sequencing was performed on central memory CD4+ T cells from blood. All receptors come from a man younger than 40 in good health. The CDR3 runs from the conserved cysteine through the conserved F or W. Each record gives: CDR3 length, J gene, D gene, V gene, clone size, CDR3 protein, CDR3 DNA. A D gene is named only where the DNA matches it firmly. Not all rows give a size; the values are once, few, many and, for expanded clones, a class.

CDR3 length: 13
J gene: TRBJ2-5
D gene: TRBD1
V gene: TRBV6-6
clone size: few
CDR3 protein: CASSGQVKETQYF
CDR3 DNA: TGTGCCAGCAGTGGACAGGTCAAAGAGACCCAGTACTTC

CDR3 length: 11
J gene: TRBJ2-1
D gene: .
V gene: TRBV14
clone size: many
CDR3 protein: CASSHDYEQFF
CDR3 DNA: TGTGCCAGCAGCCATGACTATGAGCAGTTCTTC

CDR3 length: 14
J gene: TRBJ2-5
D gene: TRBD1
V gene: TRBV7-2
clone size: .
CDR3 protein: CASSGGQSQETQYF
CDR3 DNA: TGTGCCAGCAGCGGGGGACAGTCCCAAGAGACCCAGTACTTC

CDR3 length: 16
J gene: TRBJ2-3
D gene: TRBD2
V gene: TRBV6-6
clone size: .
CDR3 protein: CASNLRSGMAADTQYF
CDR3 DNA: TGTGCCAGCAATCTCCGTAGCGGGATGGCGGCAGATACGCAGTATTTT

CDR3 length: 11
J gene: TRBJ2-4
D gene: .
V gene: TRBV27
clone size: few
CDR3 protein: CASSFLGIQYF
CDR3 DNA: TGTGCCAGCAGTTTTTTAGGCATTCAGTACTTC

CDR3 length: 13
J gene: TRBJ2-2
D gene: .
V gene: TRBV5-6
clone size: .
CDR3 protein: CASSLGRTGELFF
CDR3 DNA: TGTGCCAGCAGCTTGGGACGGACCGGGGAGCTGTTTTTT

CDR3 length: 15
J gene: TRBJ1-6
D gene: .
V gene: TRBV4-3
clone size: few
CDR3 protein: CASSQRVRGDSPLHF
CDR3 DNA: TGCGCCAGCAGCCAACGGGTGCGGGGGGATTCACCCCTCCACTTT

CDR3 length: 11
J gene: TRBJ2-5
D gene: .
V gene: TRBV6-1
clone size: .
CDR3 protein: CASSHGETQYF
CDR3 DNA: TGTGCCAGCAGTCATGGAGAGACCCAGTACTTC

CDR3 length: 13
J gene: TRBJ1-2
D gene: .
V gene: TRBV19
clone size: few
CDR3 protein: CASSIEQIYGYTF
CDR3 DNA: TGTGCCAGTAGTATTGAACAGATCTATGGCTACACCTTC

CDR3 length: 13
J gene: TRBJ2-5
D gene: .
V gene: TRBV18
clone size: .
CDR3 protein: CASSPTPQETQYF
CDR3 DNA: TGTGCCAGCTCACCAACGCCCCAAGAGACCCAGTACTTC

CDR3 length: 11
J gene: TRBJ2-5
D gene: TRBD2
V gene: TRBV29-1
clone size: few
CDR3 protein: CSGAGAETQYF
CDR3 DNA: TGCAGCGGCGCGGGAGCTGAGACCCAGTACTTC

CDR3 length: 15
J gene: TRBJ2-3
D gene: TRBD1
V gene: TRBV18
clone size: .
CDR3 protein: CASSPSGQSTDTQYF
CDR3 DNA: TGTGCCAGCTCACCTTCGGGACAGTCAACAGATACGCAGTATTTT

CDR3 length: 13
J gene: TRBJ1-1
D gene: TRBD1
V gene: TRBV6-6
clone size: .
CDR3 protein: CASSRQGNTEAFF
CDR3 DNA: TGTGCCAGCAGCAGACAGGGGAACACTGAAGCTTTCTTT

CDR3 length: 15
J gene: TRBJ2-1
D gene: TRBD1
V gene: TRBV5-4
clone size: few
CDR3 protein: CASTIWDRFYNEQFF
CDR3 DNA: TGTGCCAGCACCATCTGGGACAGGTTTTACAATGAGCAGTTCTTC

CDR3 length: 14
J gene: TRBJ2-3
D gene: TRBD1
V gene: TRBV4-3
clone size: .
CDR3 protein: CASSLGTGTDTQYF
CDR3 DNA: TGCGCCAGCAGCCTGGGGACAGGGACAGATACGCAGTATTTT